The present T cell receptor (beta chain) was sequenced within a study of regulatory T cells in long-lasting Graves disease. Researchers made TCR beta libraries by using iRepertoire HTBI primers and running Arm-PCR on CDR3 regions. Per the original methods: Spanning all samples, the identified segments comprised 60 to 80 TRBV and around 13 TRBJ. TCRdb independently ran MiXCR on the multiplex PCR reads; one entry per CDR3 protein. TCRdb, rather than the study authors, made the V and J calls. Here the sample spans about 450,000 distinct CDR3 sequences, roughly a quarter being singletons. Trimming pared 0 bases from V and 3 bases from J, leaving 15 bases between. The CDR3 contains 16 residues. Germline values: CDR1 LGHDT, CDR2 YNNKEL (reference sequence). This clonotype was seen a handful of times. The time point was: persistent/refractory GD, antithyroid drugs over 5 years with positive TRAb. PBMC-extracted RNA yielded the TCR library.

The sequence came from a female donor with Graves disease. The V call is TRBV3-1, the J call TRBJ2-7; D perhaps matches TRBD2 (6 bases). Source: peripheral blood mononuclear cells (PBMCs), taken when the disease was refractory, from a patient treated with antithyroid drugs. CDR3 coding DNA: TGTGCCAGCAGCCAAGATCAAGGCGGGACCTACTACGAGCAGTACTTC. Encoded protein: CASSQDQGGTYYEQYF.